The 29 T cell receptor beta chains in this list originate from one sample, sequenced in a study of T-cell reconstitution after alpha-beta-depleted transplantation in children. This sample's TCRbeta library carried unique molecular identifier barcodes. TCRdb re-called the PCR reads with MiXCR, one entry per CDR3 protein. Of 600,000 to 800,000 distinct CDR3 sequences listed, over 10% are singletons. This sample comprised PBMCs, obtained before TCRalphabeta/CD19-depleted stem cell transplant. The receptors derive from a girl aged 2-10 years with congenital amegakaryocytic thrombocytopenia, due to receive a stem cell transplant.

This clonotype was seen at least ten times. CDR3 in amino acids: CSASGSSVAMNTEAFF. The DNA of the CDR3 is TGCAGTGCTAGCGGAAGTTCGGTAGCCATGAACACTGAAGCTTTCTTT. This chain connects TRBV20-1 to TRBJ1-1; D uncertain. The V gene's germline CDR1 is DFQATT and CDR2 SNEGSKA (reference sequence). The length of the CDR3 is 16 residues. V shed 3 bases and J shed 0 bases, with 17 bases lying between them.

In its sample, this clonotype was seen a few times. The chain is built from TRBV28 and TRBJ1-1; D is perhaps TRBD1 (5 bases). Germline assignment: CDR1 MDHEN and CDR2 SYDVKM. V shed 5 bases and J shed 3 bases, with 10 bases lying between them. CDR3 length equals 13 residues. In nucleotides, the CDR3 is TGTGCCAGCAGTAACCGGGGGTACACTGAAGCTTTCTTT. It translates to CASSNRGYTEAFF.

This clonotype occurred a few times. V and J are TRBV7-8 and TRBJ2-5; maybe TRBD1 (5 bases). The V and J ends lost 3 bases and 5 bases respectively, with 19 bases between them. Per the germline V gene, CDR1 is SGHVS and CDR2 is FQNEAQ. The CDR3 sequence is 16 residues long. CDR3 nucleotide sequence: TGTGCCAGCAGCTTTTTGGTTGTGGTGCAGGGCGAGACCCAGTACTTC. Its protein product is CASSFLVVVQGETQYF.

Remarks on this clonotype: This sequence may be a read error, since a much larger clone differs from it by one base. This chain links TRBV20-1 with TRBJ1-1; 7 bases are shared with TRBD1. J gave up 10 bases and V 5 bases, and 10 bases lay outside the gene matches. Germline values: CDR1 DFQATT, CDR2 SNEGSKA (reference sequence). The CDR3 sequence is 12 residues long. For the CDR3, the DNA is TGCAGTGCTTGGGACAGTACGACCCCAGCTTTCTTT. It specifies CSAWDSTTPAFF.

This clonotype was counted many times. The chain has TRBV5-1 and TRBJ2-3; 8 bases fit TRBD2. This CDR3 region has 19 residues. Germline trimming cut 0 bases from V and 0 bases from J; bases unmatched to any gene: 12. Germline assignment: CDR1 SGHRS and CDR2 YFSETQ. The CDR3 sequence is CASSLAGPSSGLSTDTQYF. The CDR3 coding sequence is TGCGCCAGCAGCTTGGCCGGTCCCTCTAGCGGGCTTAGCACAGATACGCAGTATTTT.

In its sample, this clonotype was seen many times. The CDR3 loop reads CASSPEAGVLNEQFF. CDR3 nucleotides: TGCGCCAGCAGCCCAGAGGCGGGAGTCTTAAATGAGCAGTTCTTC. The rearrangement links TRBV4-1 to TRBJ2-1; 7 bases align to TRBD2. Germline V gene lookup returns CDR1 MGHRA and CDR2 YSYEKL. The V segment lost 4 bases and the J segment 7 bases; nucleotides outside the gene matches: 10. The CDR3 consists of 15 residues.

This clonotype appeared many times. The chain joins TRBV20-1 to TRBJ2-5; D tentatively fits TRBD1 or TRBD2 (6 bases each). The germline V and J ends were trimmed by 5 bases and 4 bases, with 14 bases remaining between them. The germline V gene has CDR1 DFQATT and CDR2 SNEGSKA (reference sequence). There are 13 residues in the CDR3. The CDR3 nucleotides read TGCAGTGCTTCCTTGGGGGGCTTAGAGACCCAGTACTTC. It translates to CSASLGGLETQYF.

The table lists this clonotype with many counts. This sequence joins TRBV20-1 and TRBJ2-4, with TRBD1 as a possible D gene (6 bases). Germline CDR1 reads DFQATT; CDR2 reads SNEGSKA (reference sequence). Trimming took 0 bases from V and 6 from J, leaving 18 bases between them. There are 16 residues in the CDR3. The CDR3 spells CSARDLPRQGSNIQYF. Here the CDR3 DNA reads TGCAGTGCTAGAGATCTCCCTCGGCAGGGGTCAAACATTCAGTACTTC.

V and J are TRBV3-1 and TRBJ2-1; 13 bases agree with TRBD2. The CDR3 has 17 residues. The germline V gene encodes CDR1 LGHDT and CDR2 YNNKEL (reference sequence). The V gene end was trimmed by 4 bases and the J gene end by 6 bases; junction bases not matched to a gene: 9. The CDR3 bases are TGTGCCAGCAGCCTGGGACTAGCGGGAAGAGGGGGCAATGAGCAGTTCTTC. It encodes CASSLGLAGRGGNEQFF.

This clonotype was seen a few times. V and J are TRBV12-3 or TRBV12-4 and TRBJ2-7; 7 bases line up with TRBD2. J lost 5 bases, V lost 6 bases, and 13 bases had no gene match. This CDR3 has 15 residues. Written as DNA, the CDR3 is TGTGCCAGCAGAAAGACGGGAGGCCTTTCCCACGAGCAGTACTTC. It yields the protein CASRKTGGLSHEQYF.

The sample holds a few counts of this clonotype. The chain uses TRBV7-6 and TRBJ2-1; 8 nucleotides match TRBD2. V gave up 3 bases and J gave up 8 bases; unmatched junction bases: 9. Germline values: CDR1 SGHVS, CDR2 FNYEAQ. The CDR3 has 15 amino acids. CDR3 loop: CASSLLQRESHEQFF. CDR3 coding DNA: TGTGCCAGCAGCTTGCTGCAGCGGGAGTCCCATGAGCAGTTCTTC.

The chain has TRBV5-1 and TRBJ2-1, with D tentatively TRBD1 (6 bases). CDR3 length: 14 residues. Trimming took off 0 bases at V and 8 bases at J, with 12 bases between the two ends. Germline CDR1 is SGHRS and CDR2 is YFSETQ. The CDR3 DNA sequence: TGCGCCAGCAGCTTGGCCCCAGGGGACCATGAGCAGTTCTTC. The encoded protein is CASSLAPGDHEQFF. The whole variable domain, filled in from reference TRBV5-1 and TRBJ2-1, reads KAGVTQTPRYLIKTRGQQVTLSCSPISGHRSVSWYQQTPGQGLQFLFEYFSETQRNKGNFPGRFSGRQFSNSRSEMNVSTLELGDSALYLCASSLAPGDHEQFFGPGTRLTVL.

This clonotype was seen repeatedly, ten times or more. The genes are TRBV20-1 and TRBJ2-7; 10 bases fit TRBD2. This CDR3 has 17 amino acids. Trimming removed 0 bases from V and 1 base from J; junction bases left unmatched: 9. CDR1 is DFQATT and CDR2 is SNEGSKA in the germline V gene (reference sequence). DNA of the CDR3: TGCAGTGCTAGAGATCATACTAGCGGGATTAGATCCTACGAGCAGTACTTC. Encoded protein: CSARDHTSGIRSYEQYF.

There are a few counts of this clonotype. J is TRBJ2-1 and V is TRBV25-1, with D hard to call. The CDR3 is 16 residues long. V dropped 3 bases and J dropped 6 bases, with 18 bases sitting between them. Per germline, CDR1 MGHDK and CDR2 SYGVNS. The CDR3 DNA is TGTGCCAGCAGTGAGCGTAGGAGTGGTTTGGGCAATGAGCAGTTCTTC. Translated: CASSERRSGLGNEQFF.

This clonotype was seen a handful of times. This rearrangement joins TRBV7-3 to TRBJ2-7; 16 positions agree with TRBD2. The CDR3 consists of 16 residues. Germline V CDR1 and CDR2: SGHTA, FQGTGA. J gave up 5 bases and V 5 bases, and 6 bases lay outside the gene matches. The CDR3 region has the DNA TGTGCCAGCAGCGTATCGGGACTAGCGGGAGGGCACGAGCAGTACTTC. This gives the protein CASSVSGLAGGHEQYF.

At least ten counts were recorded for this clonotype. The rearrangement links TRBV20-1 to TRBJ2-7, with D possibly being TRBD2 (5 bases). Deletions cut 6 bases from V and 4 bases from J, with 13 bases between. From germline, CDR1 is DFQATT and CDR2 SNEGSKA (reference sequence). The CDR3 sequence is 12 residues long. CDR3 region: CSALRGPYEQYF. CDR3 nucleotides: TGCAGTGCCCTACGGGGTCCGTACGAGCAGTACTTC.

This clonotype was recorded at least ten times. The chain carries TRBV20-1 and TRBJ2-3, with TRBD2 matching over 9 bases. The CDR3 is 14 amino acids. Germline CDR1 and CDR2: DFQATT and SNEGSKA (reference sequence). With 3 bases clipped from V and 5 bases from J, the junction kept 6 bases outside the gene matches. The CDR3, as DNA: TGCAGTGCTAGGTCTAGCGGGATGATAGATACGCAGTATTTT. It translates to CSARSSGMIDTQYF.

The chain uses TRBV30 and TRBJ2-6; D may be TRBD2 (6 bases). Germline V gives CDR1 GTSNPN, CDR2 SVGIG (reference sequence). V was trimmed by 7 bases and J by 2 bases, leaving 9 bases between them. The CDR3 has 13 amino acids. CDR3 amino acids: CASTGAGANVLTF. DNA of the CDR3: TGTGCCTCCACGGGGGCTGGGGCCAACGTCCTGACTTTC.

This clonotype was recorded at least ten times. The V and J genes are TRBV29-1 and TRBJ2-7; 9 nucleotides line up with TRBD2. Germline CDR1 is SQVTM and CDR2 is ANQGSEA. The CDR3 has 13 residues. Trimming took 4 bases from V and 4 from J; bases not matched to a gene: 5. The CDR3: CSVVSLAGYEQYF. CDR3 nucleotide sequence: TGCAGCGTTGTTTCGCTAGCGGGATACGAGCAGTACTTC.

The V call is TRBV27, the J call TRBJ2-2; TRBD2 aligns across 7 bases. From germline, CDR1 is MNHEY and CDR2 SMNVEV (reference sequence). The V segment lost 1 base and the J segment 2 bases; nucleotides outside the gene matches: 4. The CDR3 has 16 amino acids. CDR3 DNA sequence: TGTGCCAGCAGTTTATTTCCTAGCGGAAACACCGGGGAGCTGTTTTTT. Protein product: CASSLFPSGNTGELFF.

The CDR3 nucleotides are TGCAGTGCTACCACGGGTTCTTTAAGGGAGACCCAGTACTTC. It specifies CSATTGSLRETQYF. The rearrangement uses TRBV20-1 and TRBJ2-5; D unclear. V was pared by 4 bases and J by 5 bases, with 17 bases between. Germline CDR1 reads DFQATT; CDR2 reads SNEGSKA (reference sequence). This CDR3 contains 14 residues.

This rearrangement joins TRBV29-1 to TRBJ2-2; tentatively, D is TRBD1 (6 bases). This CDR3 is 13 amino acids long. Germline-derived CDR1 and CDR2 are SQVTM and ANQGSEA. V lost 5 bases to trimming and J lost 4 bases, with 11 bases between them. The CDR3 nucleotides read TGCAGCGTTCGGACAGCCCTCACCGGGGAGCTGTTTTTT. Translated, it gives CSVRTALTGELFF.

This clonotype was counted only a few times. V is TRBV12-3 or TRBV12-4 and J is TRBJ2-2; D is perhaps TRBD2 (5 bases). Trimming removed 5 bases from V and 6 bases from J, with 25 bases in between. The CDR3 loop spans 18 amino acids. CDR3 sequence reads: CASSLTLKSGGGPGELFF. As DNA, the CDR3 is TGTGCCAGCAGTCTTACCTTAAAAAGCGGAGGAGGTCCCGGGGAGCTGTTTTTT.

V is TRBV6-5 and J is TRBJ2-3; 14 positions agree with TRBD2. The length of the CDR3 is 18 residues. Germline V CDR1 and CDR2: MNHEY, SVGAGI. V lost 4 bases and J lost 0; bases outside the gene matches: 6. This CDR3 reads CASSSGTSGRPSTDTQYF. The CDR3 DNA reads as TGTGCCAGCAGTTCCGGGACTAGCGGGAGACCTAGCACAGATACGCAGTATTTT.

This clonotype was seen a few times. In DNA form, the CDR3 reads TGTGCCAGCAGTTACCTCTTAGGACAACCTGGGTCGGACTATGGCTACACCTTC. Its protein product is CASSYLLGQPGSDYGYTF. The chain joins TRBV12-3 or TRBV12-4 to TRBJ1-2; TRBD1 might be the D (5 bases). CDR3 length: 18 amino acids. Trimming took 4 bases from V and 3 from J, leaving 24 bases between them.

This clonotype was picked up a small number of times. The chain employs TRBV7-2 and TRBJ2-1; 14 bases match TRBD2. Trimming at V came to 2 bases and at J to 7 bases, leaving 7 bases not matched to a gene. Per germline, CDR1 SGHTA and CDR2 FQGNSA. This CDR3 has 17 residues. The CDR3 region is CASSLRLAGGPGNEQFF. DNA for the CDR3: TGTGCCAGCAGCTTAAGACTAGCGGGAGGGCCGGGGAATGAGCAGTTCTTC.

The sample holds many counts of this clonotype. The gene calls are TRBV3-1 and TRBJ2-1, with D tentatively TRBD1 or TRBD2 (6 bases each). This CDR3 region has 13 residues. CDR1 and CDR2 from the germline V gene are LGHDT and YNNKEL (reference sequence). V was pared by 1 base and J by 9 bases, with 10 bases between. The CDR3 DNA reads TGTGCCAGCAGCCAAGCCGGGGGCTTTGAGCAGTTCTTC. Translating it yields CASSQAGGFEQFF.

The chain couples TRBV10-1 to TRBJ2-5; D remains unclear. Germline lookup yields CDR1 WNHNN and CDR2 SYGVQD (reference sequence). The ends were cut back, 0 bases at V and 5 bases at J, with 10 bases in the middle. The CDR3 is 14 residues long. In DNA, the CDR3 is TGCGCCAGCAGTGAGTCGCAGGTTCGGGAGACCCAGTACTTC. This gives the protein CASSESQVRETQYF.

There are many counts of this clonotype. This chain connects TRBV20-1 to TRBJ1-5; D is uncertain. This CDR3 has 15 residues. The germline gives CDR1 DFQATT, CDR2 SNEGSKA (reference sequence). V was clipped by 3 bases and J by 1 base, with 13 bases between them. For the CDR3, the DNA is TGCAGTGCTAGGTCCCCTCATGGAAGCAATCAGCCCCAGCATTTT. This encodes CSARSPHGSNQPQHF.